Sequencing of this T cell receptor (beta chain) was carried out in a study of cytomegalovirus exposure and HLA in healthy donors. Germline CDR1 reads SGHVS; CDR2 reads FNYEAQ. The CDR3 spans 16 residues. V was pared by 1 base and J by 4 bases, with 16 bases between. Study-wide results and limits: From TCR beta sequences, most subjects' HLA-A and HLA-B alleles were reportedly predicted accurately. TCR beta V- and J-gene trimming was later associated with a missense DCLRE1C variant. Donors were assumed by presence/absence analyses to have roughly uniform sequencing depth.

Regarding this clone: Its antigen is still unknown.

The study ran its PCR with 60 Vbeta and 13 Jbeta primers. Original processing notes: Unique TCR beta chains totaled 80 million to 100 million in a later count, with roughly 10 million of them shared. Only in-frame clones appear in the TCRdb table, and some are missing; sequencing was by immunoSEQ multiplex PCR. That table gives V, J and clone size, and the DNA gave D and trimming. The sample records tens of thousands of clones, around four fifths being singletons. This sequence was found in a woman younger than 30 in good health and CMV-seropositive. Source material: PBMCs. V is TRBV7-6 and J is TRBJ1-2, with D tentatively TRBD1 (5 bases). The CDR3 is CASSLGGLKSSYGYTF. CDR3 nucleotide sequence: TGTGCCAGCAGCTTAGGGGGACTTAAATCCAGCTATGGCTACACCTTC.